The count of the clone carrying this T cell receptor (beta chain) is one. Antigen: not known. Profiled with immunoSEQ multiplex PCR; TCRdb holds only in-frame clones, not every one. The table records under 55,000 clones, roughly 90% of them present only once. The sample originates from a study of graft-versus-host responses after intestinal transplantation. The wider study: Recipients got multivisceral, liver-intestinal, or isolated intestinal transplants.

Study conclusions and caveats: Among recipient marrow samples, GvH clones were found; some appeared first in ileum or blood.

Per the germline V gene, CDR1 is SNHLY and CDR2 is FYNNEI. V was clipped by 4 bases and J by 5 bases; unmatched bases: 8. The CDR3 extends over 15 amino acids. The chain recombines TRBV2 with TRBJ2-5, with 9 bases that match TRBD1. The sequence came from a human patient who received an intestinal transplant, so some T cells may come from the graft donor. The sequenced sample was PBMCs, obtained 524 days after transplant. In nucleotides, the CDR3 is TGTGCCAGCAGTGCAATGGGACAGGGTGGTGAGACCCAGTACTTC. Encoded protein: CASSAMGQGGETQYF.